These 5 T cell receptor beta chains were all obtained from the same sample, sequenced in a study of vaccination and CD4 T cells after COVID-19. The antigens of these receptors remain unknown. With the Oncomine TCR Beta short-read assay, DNA from cultured CD4+ T cells was sequenced. TCRdb reprocessed the PCR reads via MiXCR and lists one record per CDR3 protein. This repertoire shows roughly 16,000 distinct CDR3 sequences, 26% found once; its top ten account for around 23%. The treatment was: approximately 11-day PBMC culture with coronavirus spike peptide pools or control peptides (ViraFEST assay). Sequencing input: cultured CD4+ T cells from blood. The receptor set was obtained from a human donor with COVID-19.

The chain employs TRBV6-4 and TRBJ1-5; D possibly corresponds to TRBD1 (6 bases). The germline gives CDR1 MRHNA, CDR2 SNTAGT. The V and J ends lost 3 bases and 3 bases respectively, with 15 bases between them. The length of the CDR3 is 16 residues. CDR3 in DNA: TGTGCCAGCAGTGAATTTACAGGGAGCTACAATCAGCCCCAGCATTTT. Its protein product is CASSEFTGSYNQPQHF.

This sequence joins TRBV20-1 and TRBJ2-1; 8 bases align to TRBD2. Per the germline V gene, CDR1 is DFQATT and CDR2 is SNEGSKA (reference sequence). The junction had 10 bases not matched to a gene; V was cut back by 1 base and J by 5 bases. The CDR3 runs to 16 residues. CDR3 loop: CSARATAGTRNNEQFF. The CDR3 DNA is TGCAGTGCTAGAGCAACTGCCGGGACTAGAAACAATGAGCAGTTCTTC.

This clonotype was seen a few times. V and J are TRBV5-5 and TRBJ1-1; D uncertain. The CDR3 extends over 13 amino acids. V was trimmed by 3 bases and J by 6 bases, leaving 12 bases between them. Germline V gives CDR1 SGHKS, CDR2 YYEKEE (reference sequence). DNA of the CDR3: TGTGCCAGCAGCTCCCTCGGGTCAGCTGAAGCTTTCTTT. As protein: CASSSLGSAEAFF.

A few counts support this clonotype. CDR3 sequence: CSARDPTAATYGYTF. The CDR3, as DNA: TGCAGTGCTAGAGATCCCACGGCCGCCACCTATGGCTACACCTTC. The rearrangement joins TRBV20-1 to TRBJ1-2; no definite D call. Germline V gene sequence: CDR1 DFQATT, CDR2 SNEGSKA (reference sequence). This CDR3 comprises 15 residues. Trimming removed 0 bases from V and 4 bases from J, with 15 bases in between.

The rearrangement uses TRBV28 and TRBJ1-6; D is undetermined. The CDR3 consists of 17 residues. The germline V gene has CDR1 MDHEN and CDR2 SYDVKM. The germline V and J ends were trimmed by 1 base and 9 bases, with 19 bases remaining between them. The CDR3 is CASSLFPRVRTASPLHF. Here the CDR3 DNA reads TGTGCCAGCAGTTTATTCCCGCGGGTCCGGACGGCTTCACCCCTCCACTTT.